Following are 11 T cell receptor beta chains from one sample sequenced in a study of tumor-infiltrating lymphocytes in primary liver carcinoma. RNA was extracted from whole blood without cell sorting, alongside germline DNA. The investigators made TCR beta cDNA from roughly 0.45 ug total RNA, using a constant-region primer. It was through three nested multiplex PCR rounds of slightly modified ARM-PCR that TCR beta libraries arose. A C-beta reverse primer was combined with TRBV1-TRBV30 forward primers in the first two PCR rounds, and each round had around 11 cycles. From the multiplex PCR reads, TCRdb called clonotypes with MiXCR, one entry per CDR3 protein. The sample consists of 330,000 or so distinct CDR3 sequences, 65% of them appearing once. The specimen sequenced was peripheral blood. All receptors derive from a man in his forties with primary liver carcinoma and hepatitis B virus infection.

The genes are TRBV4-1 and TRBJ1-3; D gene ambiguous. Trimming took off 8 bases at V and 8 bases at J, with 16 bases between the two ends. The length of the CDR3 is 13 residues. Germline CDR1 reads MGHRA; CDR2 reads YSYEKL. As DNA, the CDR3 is TGCGCCAGCGACCAAGTTCTCGGAGACACCATATATTTT. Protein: CASDQVLGDTIYF.

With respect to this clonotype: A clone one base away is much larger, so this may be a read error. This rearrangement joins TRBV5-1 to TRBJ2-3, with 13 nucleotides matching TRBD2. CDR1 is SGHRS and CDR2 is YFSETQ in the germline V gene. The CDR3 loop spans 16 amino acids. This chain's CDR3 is CTSGLAGELGTDTQYF. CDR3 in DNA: TGCACCAGCGGACTAGCGGGAGAATTAGGCACAGATACGCAGTATTTT. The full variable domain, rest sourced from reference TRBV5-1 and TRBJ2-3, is KAGVTQTPRYLIKTRGQQVTLSCSPISGHRSVSWYQQTPGQGLQFLFEYFSETQRNKGNFPGRFSGRQFSNSRSEMNVSTLELGDSALYLCTSGLAGELGTDTQYFGPGTRLTVL.

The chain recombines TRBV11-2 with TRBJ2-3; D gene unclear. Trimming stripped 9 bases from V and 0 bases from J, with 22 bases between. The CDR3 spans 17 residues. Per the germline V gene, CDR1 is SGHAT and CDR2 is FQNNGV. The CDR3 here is CARGLEANQYSTDTQYF. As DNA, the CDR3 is TGTGCCAGAGGCTTAGAGGCTAACCAATATAGCACAGATACGCAGTATTTT.

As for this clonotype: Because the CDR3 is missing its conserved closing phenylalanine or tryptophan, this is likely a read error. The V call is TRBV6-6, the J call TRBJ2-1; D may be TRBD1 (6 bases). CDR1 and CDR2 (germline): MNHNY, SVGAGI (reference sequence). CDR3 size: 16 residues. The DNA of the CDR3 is TGTGCCAGCAGCTACTTGGGGACACCGTTCTACAATGAACAGTTCTAC. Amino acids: CASSYLGTPFYNEQFY.

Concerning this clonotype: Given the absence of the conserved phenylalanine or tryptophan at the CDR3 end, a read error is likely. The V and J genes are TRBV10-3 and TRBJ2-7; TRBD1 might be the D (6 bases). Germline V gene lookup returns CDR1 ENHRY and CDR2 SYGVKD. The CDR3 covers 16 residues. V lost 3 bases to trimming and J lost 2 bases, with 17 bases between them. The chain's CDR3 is CAISDPGTSRPYEQYL. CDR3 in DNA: TGTGCCATCAGTGACCCCGGGACATCGAGGCCCTACGAGCAGTACCTC.

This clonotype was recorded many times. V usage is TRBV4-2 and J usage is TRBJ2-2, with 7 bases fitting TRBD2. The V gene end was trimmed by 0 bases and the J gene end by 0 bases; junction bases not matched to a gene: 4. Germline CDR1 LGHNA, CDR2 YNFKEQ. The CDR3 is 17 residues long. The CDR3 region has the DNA TGTGCCAGCAGCCAAGAACCCCGGGGGGCGAACACCGGGGAGCTGTTTTTT. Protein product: CASSQEPRGANTGELFF.

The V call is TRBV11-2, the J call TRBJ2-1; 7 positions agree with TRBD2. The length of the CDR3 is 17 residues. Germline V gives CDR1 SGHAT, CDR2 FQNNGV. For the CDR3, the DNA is TGTGTCAGTAGCTCGTCCCGGGAGGAGTACTCCTACAATGAGCAGTTCTTC. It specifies CVSSSSREEYSYNEQFF.

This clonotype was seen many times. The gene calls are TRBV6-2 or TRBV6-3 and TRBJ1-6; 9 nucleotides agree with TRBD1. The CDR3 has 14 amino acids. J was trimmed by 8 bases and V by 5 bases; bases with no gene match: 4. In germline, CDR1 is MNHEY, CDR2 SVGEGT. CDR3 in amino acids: CASSETGGHSPLHF. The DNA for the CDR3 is TGTGCCAGCAGTGAAACAGGGGGCCATTCACCCCTCCACTTT.

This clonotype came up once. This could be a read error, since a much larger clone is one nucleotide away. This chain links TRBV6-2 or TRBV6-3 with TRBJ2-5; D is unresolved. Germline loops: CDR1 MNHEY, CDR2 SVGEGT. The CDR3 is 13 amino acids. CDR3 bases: TGTGGCAGCAGTTATGACTCCCAAGAGACCCAGTACTTC. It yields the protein CGSSYDSQETQYF.

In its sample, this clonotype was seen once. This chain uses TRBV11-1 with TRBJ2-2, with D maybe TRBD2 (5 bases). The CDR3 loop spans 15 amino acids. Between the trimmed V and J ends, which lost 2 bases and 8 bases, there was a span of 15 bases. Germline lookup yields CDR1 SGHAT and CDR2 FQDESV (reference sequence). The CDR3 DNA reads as TGTGCCAGCAGCTTAACTAGTGGGAACGCTGGGGAGCTGTTTTTT. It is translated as CASSLTSGNAGELFF.

Here the CDR3 DNA reads TGTGCCATCAACCGACTAGCAGGAGGGACCCGGTCCGGGGAGCTGTTTTTT. Its translation: CAINRLAGGTRSGELFF. The V gene is TRBV10-3, the J gene TRBJ2-2; the match to TRBD2 covers 7 bases. Trimming at V came to 7 bases and at J to 6 bases, leaving 17 bases not matched to a gene. CDR1 and CDR2 from the germline V gene are ENHRY and SYGVKD. This CDR3 spans 17 amino acids.